This TCR beta chain comes out of a study of response to subunit inactivated influenza vaccine. Study observations and caveats: Each seasonal influenza vaccination, the authors suggested, recruits few new T cells.

The CDR3 loop spans 13 amino acids. Trimming removed 8 bases at V and 3 bases at J, with 14 bases between. Germline V CDR1 and CDR2: KGHSH, LQKENI. On this clonotype: Its target is unknown.

TCRdb re-analysed the RT-PCR reads in MiXCR, keeping a single row per CDR3 protein. The data show just under 250,000 distinct CDR3 sequences, more than 9% seen once. Sequencing was performed on non-naive T cells sorted from PBMCs, taken 14 days before vaccination. This rearrangement joins TRBV18 to TRBJ2-7, with D perhaps matching TRBD1 (5 bases). The receptor was derived from a man aged 50 or older who received an inactivated influenza vaccine. Here the CDR3 reads CASTQNQGYEQYF. The CDR3 DNA is TGTGCCAGCACGCAAAACCAGGGCTACGAGCAGTACTTC.